The 27 T cell receptor beta chains listed next were all sequenced from one sample in a study of T cell changes during pregnancy in multiple sclerosis (dated by TCRdb to between 2018 and 2020). Library generation was performed with the immunoSEQ multiplex PCR assay. Here the immuneACCESS table is served through TCRdb, limited to in-frame sequences with V and J called. Missing clones are a known gap in these copies; in checked studies unresolved V genes cover under half, and the rest lacks a known reason. The sample table contains some 40,000 clones; only one count was recorded for roughly 90% of them. 4.7% of the sample is in the top ten clones. This specimen consisted of peripheral blood, obtained in the second trimester of pregnancy. These receptors originate from a female donor in good health, enrolled as a control in a pregnancy study.

The count of this clone is one. The V and J genes are TRBV5-5 and TRBJ1-1; D gene uncertain. Per germline, CDR1 SGHKS and CDR2 YYEKEE (reference sequence). Deletions cut 0 bases from V and 0 bases from J, with 3 bases between. The CDR3 is 13 amino acids. The CDR3 reads CASSLDLNTEAFF. CDR3 DNA: TGTGCCAGCAGCTTGGACTTGAACACTGAAGCTTTCTTT.

This chain uses TRBV7-8 with TRBJ2-2; possible D gene TRBD1, 6 bases. V was clipped by 5 bases and J by 1 base, with 17 bases between them. CDR1 and CDR2 (germline): SGHVS, FQNEAQ. There are 17 residues in the CDR3. For the CDR3, the DNA is TGTGCCAGCAGCCCCTTTTCGGGACACATGAACACCGGGGAGCTGTTTTTT. It translates to CASSPFSGHMNTGELFF.

The chain recombines TRBV7-2 with TRBJ2-3; TRBD2 matches 12 bases. Unmatched junction bases numbered 3, after V lost 1 base and J lost 4 bases. This CDR3 has 16 amino acids. Germline CDR1 SGHTA, CDR2 FQGNSA. The CDR3 protein is CASSLGRLAGADTQYF. CDR3 bases: TGTGCCAGCAGCTTAGGGAGACTAGCGGGGGCAGATACGCAGTATTTT. The variable domain in full, with the rest retrieved from reference TRBV7-2 and TRBJ2-3, is GAGVSQSPSNKVTEKGKDVELRCDPISGHTALYWYRQSLGQGLEFLIYFQGNSAPDKSGLPSDRFSAERTGGSVSTLTIQRTQQEDSAVYLCASSLGRLAGADTQYFGPGTRLTVL.

V gene TRBV9 combines with J gene TRBJ1-5; 7 bases are shared with TRBD1. Germline CDR1 and CDR2: SGDLS and YYNGEE. After removal of 4 bases from V and 8 bases from J, the junction contained 15 bases not matched to a gene. There are 16 residues in the CDR3. CDR3 bases: TGTGCCAGCAGCAAAGAGGACAGGCCAGGGGGAGAGCCCCAGCATTTT. It specifies CASSKEDRPGGEPQHF.

V usage is TRBV5-1 and J usage is TRBJ1-2; 8 positions match TRBD1. This CDR3 is 15 amino acids long. Per germline, CDR1 SGHRS and CDR2 YFSETQ. Germline trimming cut 4 bases from V and 4 bases from J; bases unmatched to any gene: 9. In DNA form, the CDR3 reads TGCGCCAGCAGCATCGGACAGGGAACGGGCTATGGCTACACCTTC. Amino acid sequence: CASSIGQGTGYGYTF.

The J gene is TRBJ2-7, the V gene TRBV7-2; D uncertain. V gave up 0 bases and J gave up 7 bases, with 10 bases separating them. The CDR3 totals 13 residues. CDR1 is SGHTA and CDR2 is FQGNSA in the germline V gene. The CDR3 sequence: CASSLAPLREQYF. CDR3 nucleotide sequence: TGTGCCAGCAGCTTAGCCCCTTTGAGAGAGCAGTACTTC. Combining the CDR3 with reference TRBV7-2 and TRBJ2-7 gives the whole variable domain GAGVSQSPSNKVTEKGKDVELRCDPISGHTALYWYRQSLGQGLEFLIYFQGNSAPDKSGLPSDRFSAERTGGSVSTLTIQRTQQEDSAVYLCASSLAPLREQYFGPGTRLTVT.

The V gene is TRBV28, the J gene TRBJ1-2, with D maybe TRBD1 (5 bases). V was trimmed by 3 bases and J by 4 bases, leaving 15 bases between them. The CDR3 spans 15 residues. Germline V lookup: CDR1 MDHEN, CDR2 SYDVKM. The CDR3 protein is CASSFVPLGGYGYTF. The CDR3 region has the DNA TGTGCCAGCAGTTTTGTCCCCCTCGGGGGCTATGGCTACACCTTC.

This sequence joins TRBV19 and TRBJ2-7; 7 positions agree with TRBD2. The CDR3 is made up of 15 amino acids. The ends lost 3 bases at V and 1 base at J; junction bases unmatched: 6. Germline V gives CDR1 LNHDA, CDR2 SQIVND (reference sequence). The CDR3 protein is CASSMVAGVSYEQYF. The CDR3 nucleotides read TGTGCCAGTAGTATGGTGGCGGGAGTATCCTACGAGCAGTACTTC.

This clone showed up just once. The V gene is TRBV15, the J gene TRBJ2-2; the D gene is possibly TRBD1 (5 bases). Germline V gene lookup returns CDR1 LNHNV and CDR2 YYDKDF (reference sequence). This CDR3 has 15 amino acids. V gave up 3 bases and J gave up 6 bases, with 14 bases separating them. The chain's CDR3 is CATSSRQGLAGELFF. CDR3 sequence (DNA): TGTGCCACCAGCAGTAGGCAGGGCCTGGCCGGGGAGCTGTTTTTT.

The rearrangement joins TRBV19 to TRBJ1-5, with D perhaps matching TRBD1 (5 bases). V gave up 7 bases and J gave up 0 bases, with 13 bases separating them. The CDR3 sequence is 15 residues long. The germline V gene encodes CDR1 LNHDA and CDR2 SQIVND (reference sequence). The CDR3 coding sequence is TGTGCCAGTATAGGGGCACAGAATAGCAATCAGCCCCAGCATTTT. Amino acids: CASIGAQNSNQPQHF.

This chain connects TRBV5-1 to TRBJ1-2; TRBD1 agrees at 7 bases. Germline values: CDR1 SGHRS, CDR2 YFSETQ. The trim removed 0 bases at V and 6 bases at J, leaving 8 bases unmatched. The CDR3 runs to 15 residues. The CDR3, as DNA: TGCGCCAGCAGCTTGGCCAGGGGACAGACCAATGGCTACACCTTC. It is translated as CASSLARGQTNGYTF.

The chain employs TRBV5-1 and TRBJ2-5; D perhaps matches TRBD2 (5 bases). The V gene's germline CDR1 is SGHRS and CDR2 YFSETQ. Trimming left V 7 bases short and J 0 bases short, with 10 bases between. The CDR3 spans 13 residues. CDR3 sequence: CASAGINQETQYF. CDR3 sequence (DNA): TGCGCCAGCGCCGGGATTAACCAAGAGACCCAGTACTTC.

The genes are TRBV2 and TRBJ2-2; TRBD1 aligns across 9 bases. The V and J ends lost 7 bases and 6 bases, in that order; junction bases with no gene match: 6. The CDR3 runs to 14 residues. Per the germline V gene, CDR1 is SNHLY and CDR2 is FYNNEI. The CDR3 sequence is CASTRDRAPGELFF. The CDR3 DNA is TGTGCCAGCACTCGGGACAGGGCCCCCGGGGAGCTGTTTTTT.

This rearrangement joins TRBV7-6 to TRBJ2-1; 13 bases are a match to TRBD2. This CDR3 region has 15 residues. Germline V CDR1 and CDR2: SGHVS, FNYEAQ. With 5 bases clipped from V and 10 bases from J, the junction kept 8 bases outside the gene matches. The DNA of the CDR3 is TGTGCCAGCAGCGCCACTAGCGGGGGGGCTGGCGAGCAGTTCTTC. It specifies CASSATSGGAGEQFF.

The sample holds a few counts of this clone. This chain links TRBV7-2 with TRBJ2-2; D gene unclear. Trimming cost V 6 bases and J 6 bases, with 11 bases left between them. CDR3 length equals 13 residues. Germline values: CDR1 SGHTA, CDR2 FQGNSA. The CDR3 nucleotides are TGTGCCAGCAGGCTCGACACGGCCGGGGAGCTGTTTTTT. This gives the protein CASRLDTAGELFF.

The rearrangement links TRBV13 to TRBJ1-2; D possibly corresponds to TRBD1 (5 bases). Germline CDR1 and CDR2: PRHDT and FYEKMQ (reference sequence). The CDR3 extends over 15 amino acids. V was clipped by 0 bases and J by 6 bases, with 14 bases between them. The CDR3, as DNA: TGTGCCAGCAGCTTAGGCCAGGTGGCAGGGAATGGCTACACCTTC. As protein: CASSLGQVAGNGYTF.

On this clone itself: Other DNA sequences of this sample code for an identical CDR3. The rearrangement links TRBV9 to TRBJ1-1; D not resolved. CDR3 length: 13 amino acids. Germline V lookup: CDR1 SGDLS, CDR2 YYNGEE. The germline V and J ends were trimmed by 0 bases and 1 base, with 4 bases remaining between them. The CDR3 spells CASSVGANTEAFF. CDR3 DNA: TGTGCCAGCAGCGTAGGAGCGAACACTGAAGCTTTCTTT.

In DNA form, the CDR3 reads TGTGCCTGGAGTCCCAGGGGCCGGGACACAGATACGCAGTATTTT. It specifies CAWSPRGRDTDTQYF. The J gene is TRBJ2-3, the V gene TRBV30; D might be TRBD1 (6 bases). The V and J ends lost 2 bases and 2 bases respectively, with 14 bases between them. This CDR3 spans 15 amino acids. Germline loops: CDR1 GTSNPN, CDR2 SVGIG (reference sequence).

The rearrangement uses TRBV18 and TRBJ2-7; D gene ambiguous. This CDR3 contains 14 residues. CDR1 and CDR2 (germline): KGHSH, LQKENI. The V and J ends lost 3 bases and 1 base respectively, with 10 bases between them. CDR3 region: CASSPPSRSYEQYF. DNA for the CDR3: TGTGCCAGCTCACCCCCATCGAGGTCCTACGAGCAGTACTTC.

This rearrangement joins TRBV6-4 to TRBJ2-1; weak D call: TRBD2 (5 bases). This CDR3 region has 14 residues. The ends were cut back, 5 bases at V and 6 bases at J, with 14 bases in the middle. In germline, CDR1 is MRHNA, CDR2 SNTAGT. The CDR3 region is CASSTRTGSNEQFF. The CDR3, as DNA: TGTGCCAGCAGTACCCGGACTGGAAGCAATGAGCAGTTCTTC.

The chain carries TRBV7-2 and TRBJ2-2; 7 nucleotides agree with TRBD2. The CDR3 has 14 amino acids. J was trimmed by 3 bases and V by 5 bases; bases with no gene match: 3. CDR1 and CDR2 (germline): SGHTA, FQGNSA. The chain's CDR3 is CASSRGGYTGELFF. CDR3 in DNA: TGTGCCAGCAGCCGCGGGGGTTACACCGGGGAGCTGTTTTTT.

V usage is TRBV30 and J usage is TRBJ1-1; D might be TRBD1 (5 bases). With 5 bases removed from V and 1 base from J, the gap between germline ends came to 11 bases. CDR1 is GTSNPN and CDR2 is SVGIG in the germline V gene (reference sequence). The CDR3 is made up of 13 amino acids. The CDR3 DNA follows: TGTGCCTGGGTCGACAGCCCGAACACTGAAGCTTTCTTT. It specifies CAWVDSPNTEAFF.

The chain recombines TRBV6-5 with TRBJ2-7; 7 bases map to TRBD1. The CDR3 extends over 11 amino acids. CDR1 is MNHEY, CDR2 SVGAGI, per germline. V gave up 5 bases and J gave up 7 bases; unmatched junction bases: 2. The CDR3 sequence: CASSQTGEQYF. CDR3 DNA sequence: TGTGCCAGCAGTCAGACAGGGGAGCAGTACTTC.

This rearrangement joins TRBV19 to TRBJ1-1; weak D call: TRBD1 (5 bases). Germline CDR1 is LNHDA and CDR2 is SQIVND (reference sequence). The CDR3 is 14 amino acids. The ends were cut back, 2 bases at V and 0 bases at J, with 7 bases in the middle. As DNA, the CDR3 is TGTGCCAGTAGTATAAAGGGGATGAACACTGAAGCTTTCTTT. Residues: CASSIKGMNTEAFF. The variable domain in full, completed from reference TRBV19 and TRBJ1-1, reads DGGITQSPKYLFRKEGQNVTLSCEQNLNHDAMYWYRQDPGQGLRLIYYSQIVNDFQKGDIAEGYSVSREKKESFPLTVTSAQKNPTAFYLCASSIKGMNTEAFFGQGTRLTVV.

The CDR3 loop reads CASSTSGRTNTGELFF. CDR3 in DNA: TGCGCCAGCAGCACTAGCGGGAGGACTAACACCGGGGAGCTGTTTTTT. This chain uses TRBV5-1 with TRBJ2-2; TRBD2 agrees at 12 bases. V lost 4 bases and J lost 2; bases outside the gene matches: 3. The CDR3 is 16 amino acids. Germline V gene sequence: CDR1 SGHRS, CDR2 YFSETQ.

V usage is TRBV6-1 and J usage is TRBJ2-7, with 8 bases lining up with TRBD2. V shed 8 bases and J 6 bases; nucleotides not matched to a gene: 12. This CDR3 has 14 amino acids. Germline lookup yields CDR1 MNHNS and CDR2 SASEGT. CDR3: CASWAGLAVGEQYF. CDR3 sequence (DNA): TGTGCCAGCTGGGCTGGACTAGCTGTCGGCGAGCAGTACTTC.

This sequence joins TRBV5-8 and TRBJ2-5, with D possibly TRBD2 on 6 matching bases. This CDR3 spans 14 amino acids. Trimming cost V 4 bases and J 1 base, with 11 bases left between them. Germline CDR1 and CDR2: SGHTS and YDEGEE. The CDR3 DNA sequence: TGTGCCAGCAGCCCGGGACTCCCCCAAGAGACCCAGTACTTC. Translation: CASSPGLPQETQYF.